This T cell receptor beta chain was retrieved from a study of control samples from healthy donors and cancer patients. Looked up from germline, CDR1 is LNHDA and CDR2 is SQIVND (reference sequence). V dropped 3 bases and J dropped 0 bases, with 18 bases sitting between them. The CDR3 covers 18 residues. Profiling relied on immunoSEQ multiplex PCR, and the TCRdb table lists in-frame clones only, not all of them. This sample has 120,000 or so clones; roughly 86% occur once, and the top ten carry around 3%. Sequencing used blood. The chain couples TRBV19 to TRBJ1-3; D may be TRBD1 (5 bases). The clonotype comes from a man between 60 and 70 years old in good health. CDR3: CASSINTGLLSSGNTIYF. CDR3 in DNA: TGTGCCAGTAGTATTAACACGGGACTCCTGAGCTCTGGAAACACCATATATTTT.